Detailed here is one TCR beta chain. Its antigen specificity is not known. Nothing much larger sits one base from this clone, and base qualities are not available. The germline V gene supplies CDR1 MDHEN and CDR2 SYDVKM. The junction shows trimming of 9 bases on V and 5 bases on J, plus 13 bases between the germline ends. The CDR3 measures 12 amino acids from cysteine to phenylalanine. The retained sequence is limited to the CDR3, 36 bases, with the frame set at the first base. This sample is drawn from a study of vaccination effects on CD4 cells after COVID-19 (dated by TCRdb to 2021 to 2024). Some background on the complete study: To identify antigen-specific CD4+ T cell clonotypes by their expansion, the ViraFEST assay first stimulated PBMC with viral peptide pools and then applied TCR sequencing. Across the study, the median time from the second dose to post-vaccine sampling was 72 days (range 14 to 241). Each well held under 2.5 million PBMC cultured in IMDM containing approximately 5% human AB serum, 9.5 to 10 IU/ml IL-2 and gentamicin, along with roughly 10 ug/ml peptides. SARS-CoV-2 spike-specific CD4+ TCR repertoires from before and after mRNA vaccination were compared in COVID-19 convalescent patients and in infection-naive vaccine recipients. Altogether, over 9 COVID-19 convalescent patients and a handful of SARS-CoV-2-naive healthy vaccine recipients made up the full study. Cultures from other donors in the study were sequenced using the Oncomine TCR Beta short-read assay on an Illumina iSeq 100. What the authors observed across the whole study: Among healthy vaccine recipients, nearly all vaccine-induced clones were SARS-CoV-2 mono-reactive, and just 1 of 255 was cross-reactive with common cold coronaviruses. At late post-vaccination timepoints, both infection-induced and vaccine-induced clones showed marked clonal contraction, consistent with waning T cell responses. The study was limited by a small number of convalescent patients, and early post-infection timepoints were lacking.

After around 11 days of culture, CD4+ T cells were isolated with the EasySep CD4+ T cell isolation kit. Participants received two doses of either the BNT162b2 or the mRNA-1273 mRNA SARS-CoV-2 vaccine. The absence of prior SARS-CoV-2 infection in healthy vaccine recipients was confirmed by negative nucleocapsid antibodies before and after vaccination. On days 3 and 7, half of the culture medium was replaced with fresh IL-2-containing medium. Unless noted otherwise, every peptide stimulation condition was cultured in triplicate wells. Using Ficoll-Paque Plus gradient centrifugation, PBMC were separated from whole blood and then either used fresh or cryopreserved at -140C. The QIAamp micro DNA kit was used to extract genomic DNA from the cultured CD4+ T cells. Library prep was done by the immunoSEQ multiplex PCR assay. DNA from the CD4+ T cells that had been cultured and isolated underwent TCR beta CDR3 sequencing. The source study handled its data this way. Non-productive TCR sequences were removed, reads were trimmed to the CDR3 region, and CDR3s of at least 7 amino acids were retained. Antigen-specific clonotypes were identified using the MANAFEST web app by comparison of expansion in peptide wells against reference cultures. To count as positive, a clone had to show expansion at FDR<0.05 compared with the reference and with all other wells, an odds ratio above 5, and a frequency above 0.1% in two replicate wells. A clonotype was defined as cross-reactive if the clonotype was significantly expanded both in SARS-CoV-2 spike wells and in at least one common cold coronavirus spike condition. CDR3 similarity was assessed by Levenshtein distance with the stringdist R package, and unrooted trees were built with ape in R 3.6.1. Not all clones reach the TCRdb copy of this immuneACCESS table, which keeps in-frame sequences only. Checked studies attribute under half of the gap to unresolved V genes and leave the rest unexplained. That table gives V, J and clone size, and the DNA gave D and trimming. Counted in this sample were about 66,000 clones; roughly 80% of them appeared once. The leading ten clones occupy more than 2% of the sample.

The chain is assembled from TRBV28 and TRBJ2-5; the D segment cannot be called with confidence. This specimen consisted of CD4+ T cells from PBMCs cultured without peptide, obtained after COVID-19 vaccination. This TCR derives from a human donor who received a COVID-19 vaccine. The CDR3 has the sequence CASRPVGETQYF. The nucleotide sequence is TGTGCCAGTCGCCCAGTTGGGGAGACCCAGTACTTC.